Here is one T cell receptor (beta chain) with its context. This entry belongs to a study of blood T cell repertoires in COVID-19. At the level of the study: Donors in the United States, Italy and Spain gave samples during acute or convalescent COVID-19. The analysed material was cDNA or gDNA that came from T cells, B-cell-depleted T cells, or PBMCs.

Authors' analysis steps: From reference gene primer amplification, estimates of nucleated cell counts were derived. Measured with immunoSEQ multiplex PCR; TCRdb has only the in-frame clones, and not every one. V and J calls and clone size are copied from that table; D and trimming were computed from the DNA. The sample has some 170,000 clones; roughly 87% are singletons. Source material: peripheral blood. This TCR derives from a woman aged 55-70 years who had recovered from COVID-19.

The CDR3 loop is CASSTNLAGGFYEQYF. In DNA, the CDR3 is TGTGCCAGCTCAACGAACCTAGCGGGGGGGTTTTACGAGCAGTACTTC. This chain connects TRBV18 to TRBJ2-7, with 12 bases matching TRBD2. The CDR3 runs 16 residues. Germline assignment: CDR1 KGHSH and CDR2 LQKENI. V gave up 5 bases and J gave up 4 bases; unmatched junction bases: 9.